Each of the 15 T cell receptor beta chains below was sequenced from the same sample in a study of T cell clonotyping in hematopoietic cell transplantation. Generated by immunoSEQ multiplex PCR, the TCRdb table keeps only in-frame clones and is missing some. The sample lists over 10,000 clones; 85% to 90% were seen once. Sequencing used peripheral blood mononuclear cells. These receptors were obtained from a human donor who either received an allogeneic hematopoietic cell transplant for a myeloid malignancy or was a related donor (not recorded which). Some clones in this sample may be carry-over from other donors' samples.

The chain employs TRBV21-1 and TRBJ2-7. TRBV21-1 is a pseudogene locus. The CDR3 totals 15 residues. The chain's CDR3 is CASSKSGAGLYEQYF. As DNA, the CDR3 is TGTGCCAGCAGCAAATCAGGAGCAGGCCTCTACGAGCAGTACTTC.

This clone was seen a single time. The V and J genes are TRBV14 and TRBJ1-1; D remains ambiguous. Between the trimmed V and J ends, which lost 8 bases and 4 bases, there was a span of 11 bases. Germline values: CDR1 SGHDN, CDR2 FVKESK. The CDR3 runs 12 residues. The CDR3: CASQAEGTEAFF. The CDR3 nucleotides read TGTGCCAGCCAAGCGGAGGGCACTGAAGCTTTCTTT.

The V and J genes are TRBV29-1 and TRBJ1-5; D may be TRBD1 (5 bases). Trimming stripped 7 bases from V and 5 bases from J, with 15 bases between. Germline CDR1 and CDR2: SQVTM and ANQGSEA. The CDR3 consists of 13 residues. This CDR3 is CSARGDGDQPQHF. CDR3 coding DNA: TGCAGCGCCCGGGGGGACGGAGATCAGCCCCAGCATTTT.

The V and J genes are TRBV6-1 and TRBJ1-2, with D perhaps TRBD1 (6 bases). The V gene's germline CDR1 is MNHNS and CDR2 SASEGT. V was cut by 4 bases and J by 2 bases, with 17 bases left in between. The CDR3 is made up of 16 amino acids. CDR3 region: CASSGLRGVTNYGYTF. CDR3 nucleotides: TGTGCCAGCAGTGGCCTTAGGGGGGTCACCAACTATGGCTACACCTTC.

The chain combines TRBV7-8 with TRBJ2-7, with D possibly matching TRBD1 (6 bases). V gave up 5 bases and J gave up 4 bases, with 15 bases separating them. This CDR3 is 14 amino acids long. CDR1 and CDR2 from the germline V gene are SGHVS and FQNEAQ. In DNA form, the CDR3 reads TGTGCCAGCAGCCTACCCGAACAGGGATACGAGCAGTACTTC. Protein: CASSLPEQGYEQYF.

This chain joins TRBV30 and TRBJ1-2; D might be TRBD1 (6 bases). The V end lost 5 bases, the J end lost 0 bases, and 7 bases lay between the germline ends. The germline CDR1 and CDR2 sequences are GTSNPN and SVGIG (reference sequence). The CDR3 has 12 residues. This CDR3 is CAWGDTNYGYTF. CDR3 sequence (DNA): TGTGCCTGGGGGGACACTAACTATGGCTACACCTTC.

The chain recombines TRBV6-1 with TRBJ1-5; D gene ambiguous. Germline V gene lookup returns CDR1 MNHNS and CDR2 SASEGT. This CDR3 comprises 13 residues. V lost 6 bases and J 2 bases, leaving 8 bases between the germline ends. CDR3 protein: CASRIDRNQPQHF. In DNA form, the CDR3 reads TGTGCCAGCAGGATTGATCGCAATCAGCCCCAGCATTTT.

CDR3 residues: CASSQDVQGGIANTGELFF. The CDR3 nucleotides read TGCGCCAGCAGCCAAGATGTCCAGGGTGGGATTGCGAACACCGGGGAGCTGTTTTTT. The chain couples TRBV4-3 to TRBJ2-2, with D perhaps TRBD1 (5 bases). V lost 0 bases and J lost 0, with 17 bases in between. Germline V lookup: CDR1 LGHNA, CDR2 YSLEER. The CDR3 spans 19 residues.

V and J are TRBV1 and TRBJ1-2; the table's TRBD1 call for D was not verified on the DNA. TRBV1 represents a pseudogene. The CDR3 covers 19 residues. The CDR3 DNA reads as TGCACCAGCAGCCATTCACCACGGGGGTCGACAGGGGGGAACTATGGCTACACCTTC. Protein: CTSSHSPRGSTGGNYGYTF.

The chain couples TRBV6-6 to TRBJ2-7; D unresolved. CDR1 and CDR2 (germline): MNHNY, SVGAGI (reference sequence). V was pared by 6 bases and J by 1 base, with 10 bases between. The CDR3 extends over 13 amino acids. In nucleotides, the CDR3 is TGTGCCAGCAGCTTCTCGGGTTCCTACGAGCAGTACTTC. This gives the protein CASSFSGSYEQYF.

The rearrangement links TRBV4-1 to TRBJ2-7; tentatively, D is TRBD2 (6 bases). The V gene lost 1 base and the J gene lost 0 bases, with 7 bases spanning the gap. The CDR3 consists of 14 residues. CDR1 is MGHRA, CDR2 YSYEKL, per germline. The chain's CDR3 is CASSQAGDSYEQYF. DNA for the CDR3: TGCGCCAGCAGCCAAGCGGGGGACTCCTACGAGCAGTACTTC.

The rearrangement uses TRBV19 and TRBJ2-4; maybe TRBD1 (5 bases). Germline lookup yields CDR1 LNHDA and CDR2 SQIVND (reference sequence). V shed 5 bases and J shed 4 bases, with 18 bases lying between them. The CDR3 is 16 amino acids. CDR3 region: CASSSMIQEGKNIQYF. The CDR3 DNA is TGTGCCAGTAGTTCTATGATACAGGAAGGAAAAAACATTCAGTACTTC.

This rearrangement joins TRBV19 to TRBJ2-3; D remains ambiguous. The CDR3 extends over 14 amino acids. CDR1 is LNHDA and CDR2 is SQIVND in the germline V gene (reference sequence). With 1 base removed from V and 2 bases from J, the gap between germline ends came to 7 bases. The CDR3 DNA reads as TGTGCCAGTAGTATAGGTGGAGTCACAGATACGCAGTATTTT. This codes for CASSIGGVTDTQYF.

V is TRBV25-1 and J is TRBJ1-5; D uncertain. This CDR3 contains 17 residues. The V end was cut by 5 bases, the J end by 0 bases, with 17 bases between. Germline loops: CDR1 MGHDK, CDR2 SYGVNS. The CDR3, as DNA: TGTGCCAGCAGTTCCCCACGACGTCAATATAGCAATCAGCCCCAGCATTTT. Its protein product is CASSSPRRQYSNQPQHF.

The chain recombines TRBV5-6 with TRBJ2-5, with TRBD2 as a possible D gene (6 bases). This CDR3 is 14 amino acids long. Trimming took 0 bases from V and 3 from J, leaving 9 bases between them. Germline V gives CDR1 SGHDT, CDR2 YYEEEE. CDR3 loop: CASSLGGGEETQYF. CDR3 DNA sequence: TGTGCCAGCAGCTTGGGGGGCGGGGAAGAGACCCAGTACTTC.